This T cell receptor beta chain originates from a study of blood T cell repertoires in COVID-19. Background on the study: Samples taken during acute and convalescent COVID-19 were collected in the United States, Italy and Spain. PBMCs, B-cell-depleted T cells, or T cells provided the cDNA or gDNA that made up the material.

In the original processing: Reference gene primer amplification in the assay estimated nucleated cell counts. Assay used: immunoSEQ multiplex PCR; TCRdb lists only in-frame clones, some missing. D and trimming come from the DNA, and the V and J calls and clone size come from that table. The repertoire holds approximately 110,000 clones, with 80% to 85% as singletons. Germline lookup yields CDR1 SGDLS and CDR2 YYNGEE. The germline V and J ends were trimmed by 0 bases and 1 base, with 12 bases remaining between them. This CDR3 has 16 residues. Input material: peripheral blood. The J gene is TRBJ2-3, the V gene TRBV9; the D gene is possibly TRBD2 (5 bases). This TCR derives from a man aged 80 or over with acute or convalescent COVID-19. CDR3 sequence (DNA): TGTGCCAGCAGCGTAGTTCCGGGAAGAGGCACAGATACGCAGTATTTT. This codes for CASSVVPGRGTDTQYF.